This TCR beta chain came from a study of vaccination and CD4 T cells after COVID-19. Sample treatment: roughly ten-day PBMC culture with coronavirus spike peptide pools or control peptides (ViraFEST assay). CD4+ T cells that came from the unexposed donor were collected before the COVID-19 pandemic (2011-2018). With the Oncomine TCR Beta short-read assay, DNA from cultured CD4+ T cells was sequenced. Investigators obtained genomic DNA by extraction from cultured CD4+ T cells. From the PCR reads, TCRdb called clonotypes with MiXCR, one entry per CDR3 protein. The sample consists of around 11,000 distinct CDR3 sequences, approximately 30% of them appearing once. The sample holds a few counts of this clonotype. Its antigen is currently unknown. The V end was cut by 5 bases, the J end by 3 bases, with 17 bases between. The germline gives CDR1 LNHDA, CDR2 SQIVND (reference sequence). The CDR3 is 15 amino acids.

The gene calls are TRBV19 and TRBJ2-7; D unclear. The sample consisted of CD4+ T cells from blood, cultured in vitro. This TCR derives from a human donor in good health. The CDR3 reads CASSPTWAFHYEQYF. The CDR3, as DNA: TGTGCCAGTAGTCCCACTTGGGCGTTTCACTACGAGCAGTACTTC.